The next 21 T cell receptor beta chains were all read from a single sample in a study of blood T cell repertoires in COVID-19. TCRdb keeps only in-frame clones here, not all; method: immunoSEQ multiplex PCR. In the table there are 200,000 to 300,000 clones, about 89% of which are singletons. Sequenced sample: PBMCs or T cells enriched from blood (not recorded which). All receptors derive from a man aged 40-49 years who had recovered from COVID-19.

This clone was found once. CDR3 coding DNA: TGTGCCAGCAGCGCCTTTGTAGCGGGCAAGTACAATGAGCAGTTCTTC. Protein: CASSAFVAGKYNEQFF. The chain links TRBV9 to TRBJ2-1; 7 bases agree with TRBD2. The germline V gene encodes CDR1 SGDLS and CDR2 YYNGEE. The CDR3 extends over 16 amino acids. V lost 3 bases to trimming and J lost 4 bases; unmatched junction nucleotides: 10.

V and J are TRBV19 and TRBJ1-5; D uncertain. Germline V lookup: CDR1 LNHDA, CDR2 SQIVND (reference sequence). Trimming removed 5 bases at V and 6 bases at J, with 20 bases between. This CDR3 contains 16 residues. The CDR3 reads CASSPDMWSGSQPQHF. The CDR3 DNA sequence: TGTGCCAGTAGTCCCGACATGTGGAGCGGGAGTCAGCCCCAGCATTTT.

For this clone: Mismatch with germline at one junction end may stem from a read error. This rearrangement joins TRBV7-9 to TRBJ2-7, with TRBD1 matching over 9 bases. Per germline, CDR1 SEHNR and CDR2 FQNEAQ (reference sequence). The CDR3 runs to 15 residues. CDR3 loop: CASSTTGTGTYEQYF. The CDR3 DNA is TGTGCCAGCAGCACAACCGGGACAGGGACCTATGAGCAGTACTTC.

CDR3 sequence reads: CASSQDRVPGELFF. CDR3 nucleotide sequence: TGCGCCAGCAGCCAAGACCGGGTCCCCGGGGAGCTGTTTTTT. The chain recombines TRBV4-1 with TRBJ2-2; D gene ambiguous. The length of the CDR3 is 14 residues. Trimming took 0 bases from V and 6 from J, leaving 8 bases between them. Germline V CDR1 and CDR2: MGHRA, YSYEKL.

In its sample, this clone was seen once. This chain joins TRBV5-4 and TRBJ2-5, with D perhaps TRBD2 (6 bases). With 4 bases removed from V and 3 bases from J, the gap between germline ends came to 10 bases. CDR1 is SGHNT and CDR2 is YYREEE in the germline V gene (reference sequence). The CDR3 is 13 residues long. CDR3 region: CASSPAGKETQYF. The CDR3 DNA follows: TGTGCCAGCAGCCCTGCGGGGAAAGAGACCCAGTACTTC.

About this clone itself: Mismatch with germline at one junction end may stem from a read error. The chain has TRBV7-7 and TRBJ2-3; the D is unclear. CDR1 and CDR2 from the germline V gene are SSHAT and FNYEAQ (reference sequence). The CDR3 totals 16 residues. As DNA, the CDR3 is TGTGCTAGCAGCTTATTGGCCAACCGGGGCACAGATACGCAGTATTTT. It translates to CASSLLANRGTDTQYF. Filled out from reference TRBV7-7 and TRBJ2-3, the complete variable domain reads GAGVSQSPRYKVTKRGQDVTLRCDPISSHATLYWYQQALGQGPEFLTYFNYEAQPDKSGLPSDRFSAERPEGSISTLTIQRTEQRDSAMYRCASSLLANRGTDTQYFGPGTRLTVL.

This rearrangement joins TRBV7-2 to TRBJ2-2, with TRBD2 matching over 7 bases. The CDR3 covers 15 residues. The germline V gene encodes CDR1 SGHTA and CDR2 FQGNSA. The J segment lost 8 bases and the V segment lost 5 bases, leaving 11 bases of the junction unmatched. The CDR3 protein is CASSQRPRGDGELFF. The CDR3 region has the DNA TGTGCCAGCAGCCAGAGGCCCCGGGGGGATGGGGAGCTGTTTTTT.

The rearrangement links TRBV7-2 to TRBJ2-7; perhaps TRBD1 as D (6 bases). Germline CDR1 reads SGHTA; CDR2 reads FQGNSA. V dropped 1 base and J dropped 1 base, with 14 bases sitting between them. The CDR3 extends over 16 amino acids. The CDR3 spells CASSLDTGSASYEQYF. For the CDR3, the DNA is TGTGCCAGCAGCTTAGACACAGGGTCAGCGTCCTACGAGCAGTACTTC.

V and J are TRBV18 and TRBJ2-7, with D possibly being TRBD1 (6 bases). V was trimmed by 4 bases and J by 4 bases, leaving 14 bases between them. This CDR3 contains 14 residues. CDR1 is KGHSH and CDR2 is LQKENI in the germline V gene. DNA of the CDR3: TGTGCCAGCTCACAACGGCAGGGGATGTACGAGCAGTACTTC. As protein: CASSQRQGMYEQYF.

J is TRBJ1-6 and V is TRBV6-5; perhaps TRBD1 as D (5 bases). The length of the CDR3 is 15 residues. Germline assignment: CDR1 MNHEY and CDR2 SVGAGI. V lost 2 bases and J lost 6, with 11 bases in between. In nucleotides, the CDR3 is TGTGCCAGCAGTTACCTAGACAGTAGTAATTCACCCCTCCACTTT. Encoded protein: CASSYLDSSNSPLHF.

This chain connects TRBV9 to TRBJ2-7; weak D call: TRBD2 (6 bases). V lost 0 bases and J lost 2, with 12 bases in between. Looked up from germline, CDR1 is SGDLS and CDR2 is YYNGEE. This CDR3 has 15 residues. Written as DNA, the CDR3 is TGTGCCAGCAGCGTAGGGGCGGGGCCAGCCTACGAGCAGTACTTC. Translated: CASSVGAGPAYEQYF.

This sequence joins TRBV4-1 and TRBJ2-3; tentative D call: TRBD2 (5 bases). V lost 2 bases to trimming and J lost 0 bases, with 12 bases between them. This CDR3 is built from 16 residues. Germline assignment: CDR1 MGHRA and CDR2 YSYEKL. As DNA, the CDR3 is TGCGCCAGCAGCCAACCGAGCGGTGCTAGCACAGATACGCAGTATTTT. It codes for CASSQPSGASTDTQYF.

This clone was observed a single time. The gene calls are TRBV27 and TRBJ1-6; 11 nucleotides align to TRBD1. Germline CDR1 MNHEY, CDR2 SMNVEV (reference sequence). V lost 8 bases and J lost 0; bases outside the gene matches: 9. The CDR3 has 18 residues. Here the CDR3 DNA reads TGTGCCAGCCATTTGGGGACAGGGGGAACCTCCTATAATTCACCCCTCCACTTT. As protein: CASHLGTGGTSYNSPLHF.

The V call is TRBV5-1, the J call TRBJ1-1; the D gene is possibly TRBD1 (6 bases). This CDR3 has 15 amino acids. Germline lookup yields CDR1 SGHRS and CDR2 YFSETQ. V lost 0 bases to trimming and J lost 5 bases, with 14 bases between them. Here the CDR3 DNA reads TGCGCCAGCAGCTTGGCTGAGGGGGTGGGAACTGAAGCTTTCTTT. Its protein product is CASSLAEGVGTEAFF. Variable domain in full (rest from reference TRBV5-1 and TRBJ1-1): KAGVTQTPRYLIKTRGQQVTLSCSPISGHRSVSWYQQTPGQGLQFLFEYFSETQRNKGNFPGRFSGRQFSNSRSEMNVSTLELGDSALYLCASSLAEGVGTEAFFGQGTRLTVV.

The gene calls are TRBV27 and TRBJ2-7, with D tentatively TRBD2 (7 bases). CDR3 length equals 15 residues. CDR1 and CDR2 (germline): MNHEY, SMNVEV (reference sequence). Trimming took 6 bases from V and 4 from J, leaving 19 bases between them. Here the CDR3 reads CASRRGAGFEYEQYF. The CDR3 DNA reads as TGTGCCAGCAGACGGGGGGCGGGCTTCGAGTACGAGCAGTACTTC.

The chain is built from TRBV5-4 and TRBJ2-7; 8 bases map to TRBD2. The CDR3 covers 15 residues. The germline V gene encodes CDR1 SGHNT and CDR2 YYREEE (reference sequence). Losses at the gene ends were 2 bases for V and 0 bases for J; bases not matched to a gene: 4. The CDR3 reads CASSLMREVSYEQYF. CDR3 nucleotides: TGTGCCAGCAGCTTAATGCGGGAGGTCTCCTACGAGCAGTACTTC.

This clone occurred once. The chain joins TRBV5-5 to TRBJ2-7, with D possibly being TRBD1 (5 bases). The CDR3 sequence is 14 residues long. Trimming cost V 4 bases and J 3 bases, with 14 bases left between them. CDR1 is SGHKS, CDR2 YYEKEE, per germline (reference sequence). CDR3 in amino acids: CASSHMLGVYEQYF. CDR3 nucleotides: TGTGCCAGCAGCCACATGCTAGGGGTCTACGAGCAGTACTTC. Complete variable domain (other parts from reference TRBV5-5 and TRBJ2-7): DAGVTQSPTHLIKTRGQQVTLRCSPISGHKSVSWYQQVLGQGPQFIFQYYEKEERGRGNFPDRFSARQFPNYSSELNVNALLLGDSALYLCASSHMLGVYEQYFGPGTRLTVT.

The chain has TRBV15 and TRBJ1-4; 7 nucleotides align to TRBD1. Per the germline V gene, CDR1 is LNHNV and CDR2 is YYDKDF (reference sequence). The trim removed 6 bases at V and 4 bases at J, leaving 8 bases unmatched. This CDR3 comprises 15 residues. The DNA of the CDR3 is TGTGCCACCAGTAAGCCGGGACAGAGTAATGAAAAACTGTTTTTT. It translates to CATSKPGQSNEKLFF.

This sequence joins TRBV9 and TRBJ1-1, with TRBD1 as a possible D gene (6 bases). The germline V gene encodes CDR1 SGDLS and CDR2 YYNGEE. This CDR3 spans 14 amino acids. V lost 0 bases, J lost 3 bases, and 9 bases lay in between. The CDR3 DNA follows: TGTGCCAGCAGCGTAGGACAGGCTTACACTGAAGCTTTCTTT. It yields the protein CASSVGQAYTEAFF.

The rearrangement uses TRBV24-1 and TRBJ2-3; maybe TRBD1 (7 bases). The V and J ends lost 4 bases and 11 bases respectively, with 36 bases between them. This CDR3 contains 20 residues. The germline gives CDR1 KGHDR, CDR2 SFDVKD. The CDR3 DNA follows: TGTGCCACCAGTGACTCCCGCGCATCGAGCGGATTGCGGGGACAGCTGGAGCAGTATTTT. This translates into CATSDSRASSGLRGQLEQYF.

The chain joins TRBV27 to TRBJ2-7, with 9 bases aligning to TRBD1. CDR3 size: 16 residues. The germline V gene encodes CDR1 MNHEY and CDR2 SMNVEV (reference sequence). V was clipped by 5 bases and J by 0 bases; unmatched bases: 8. The CDR3, as DNA: TGTGCCAGCAGTCCCGGGACAGGGCTGATCTCCTACGAGCAGTACTTC. Amino acids: CASSPGTGLISYEQYF.